The 18 T cell receptor beta chains below come from one sample, sequenced in a study of cytomegalovirus exposure and HLA in healthy donors. The PCR contained 60 Vbeta and 13 Jbeta primers. Clones were read by immunoSEQ multiplex PCR, and TCRdb kept only the in-frame ones, dropping some. Among roughly 80,000 clones listed, about two thirds were seen once. Source material: PBMCs. Every receptor here comes from a woman aged 45-65 years in good health and CMV-seropositive.

The chain uses TRBV4-1 and TRBJ1-2; 7 bases map to TRBD1. The V and J ends lost 6 bases and 3 bases, in that order; junction bases with no gene match: 13. Germline CDR1 and CDR2: MGHRA and YSYEKL. The CDR3 consists of 16 residues. The CDR3 region has the DNA TGCGCCAGCAGTCCGAGACAGGGTATGGGTGACTATGGCTACACCTTC. This translates into CASSPRQGMGDYGYTF.

The chain couples TRBV5-1 to TRBJ1-6, with 7 bases that match TRBD1. V lost 1 base, J lost 2 bases, and 3 bases stayed unmatched. CDR1 and CDR2 from the germline V gene are SGHRS and YFSETQ. The CDR3 extends over 16 amino acids. The CDR3, as DNA: TGCGCCAGCAGCTTGTCAGGGGGACCCTATAATTCACCCCTCCACTTT. This encodes CASSLSGGPYNSPLHF.

V and J are TRBV7-9 and TRBJ2-7; tentatively, D is TRBD2 (6 bases). This CDR3 has 12 residues. Germline loops: CDR1 SEHNR, CDR2 FQNEAQ (reference sequence). The CDR3: CSSSPVGLLSWV. CDR3 in DNA: TGTTCCAGCAGCCCTGTTGGACTATTGTCGTGGGTC.

This chain links TRBV6-5 with TRBJ2-7; TRBD1 matches at 8 bases. The length of the CDR3 is 15 residues. The V segment lost 4 bases and the J segment 4 bases; nucleotides outside the gene matches: 9. The V gene's germline CDR1 is MNHEY and CDR2 SVGAGI. The CDR3 bases are TGTGCCAGCAGTTCCGCCGGGACAGGAGCTTACGAGCAGTACTTC. Protein sequence: CASSSAGTGAYEQYF.

The rearrangement joins TRBV5-1 to TRBJ2-2; 10 bases agree with TRBD1. Germline V gene sequence: CDR1 SGHRS, CDR2 YFSETQ. The CDR3 extends over 16 amino acids. The V segment lost 3 bases and the J segment 8 bases; nucleotides outside the gene matches: 10. The CDR3 DNA reads as TGCGCCAGCAGCTCGCCCCGGGACAGGGGTTCTGGGGAGCTGTTTTTT. Translating it yields CASSSPRDRGSGELFF.

This rearrangement joins TRBV7-3 to TRBJ2-3, with 7 bases aligning to TRBD1. The V gene's germline CDR1 is SGHTA and CDR2 FQGTGA. This CDR3 is 14 amino acids long. The junction had 3 bases not matched to a gene; V was cut back by 5 bases and J by 1 base. The CDR3, as DNA: TGTGCCAGCAGCCAGGGACAGCGCACAGATACGCAGTATTTT. It is translated as CASSQGQRTDTQYF.

This chain links TRBV4-2 with TRBJ1-6; 7 positions match TRBD1. This CDR3 has 17 amino acids. J gave up 10 bases and V 0 bases, and 12 bases lay outside the gene matches. Germline V gene sequence: CDR1 LGHNA, CDR2 YNFKEQ. The CDR3 nucleotides read TGTGCCAGCAGCCAAGATCGAGAGGGACAGAGGTTCTCACCCCTCCACTTT. It is translated as CASSQDREGQRFSPLHF.

With respect to this clone: One end of the junction is discordant with germline, which a read error may explain. This chain uses TRBV7-9 with TRBJ1-1, with D unresolved. The germline V gene has CDR1 SEHNR and CDR2 FQNEAQ (reference sequence). This CDR3 comprises 12 residues. CDR3 in amino acids: CSSSLARTEAFF. DNA for the CDR3: TGTTCCAGCAGCTTAGCTCGCACTGAAGCTTTCTTT.

V gene TRBV2 combines with J gene TRBJ1-2, with D perhaps TRBD1 (5 bases). V lost 6 bases and J lost 8, with 10 bases in between. Germline CDR1 reads SNHLY; CDR2 reads FYNNEI. This CDR3 contains 11 residues. The CDR3 DNA reads TGTGCCAGCAGGGGGGAGGGCGGCTACACCTTC. Encoded protein: CASRGEGGYTF.

The chain recombines TRBV25-1 with TRBJ1-4; D may be TRBD1 (5 bases). Germline CDR1 reads MGHDK; CDR2 reads SYGVNS. V lost 0 bases to trimming and J lost 10 bases, with 12 bases between them. CDR3 length: 14 amino acids. DNA for the CDR3: TGTGCCAGCAGTGAATATGTACAAGGGGCAAAACTGTTTTTT. Protein sequence: CASSEYVQGAKLFF.

This clone has a handful of counts. The J gene is TRBJ2-2, the V gene TRBV16, with 7 bases identical to TRBD1. This CDR3 has 16 residues. From germline, CDR1 is KGHSY and CDR2 FQNENV. V trimming: 1 base; J trimming: 5 bases; junction bases outside the gene matches: 7. The CDR3 DNA follows: TGTGCCAGCAGCCAATTTGAACAGGGGACGACCGGGGAGCTGTTTTTT. This translates into CASSQFEQGTTGELFF.

The chain joins TRBV6-1 to TRBJ2-1, with TRBD2 matching over 7 bases. V trimming: 2 bases; J trimming: 6 bases; junction bases outside the gene matches: 22. From germline, CDR1 is MNHNS and CDR2 SASEGT. This CDR3 comprises 20 residues. CDR3 bases: TGTGCCAGCAGTGAATTGTTTTGGAATAGCGCCGGCGGGGAGGGCAATGAGCAGTTCTTC. Its protein is CASSELFWNSAGGEGNEQFF.

The V gene is TRBV4-3, the J gene TRBJ2-3; D is perhaps TRBD2 (5 bases). Germline loops: CDR1 LGHNA, CDR2 YSLEER. The germline V and J ends were trimmed by 4 bases and 0 bases, with 14 bases remaining between them. This CDR3 is 16 amino acids long. This CDR3 is CASSRGLSDSTDTQYF. The CDR3 DNA follows: TGCGCCAGCAGCCGAGGACTCTCAGATAGCACAGATACGCAGTATTTT.

This clone came up a few times. The chain links TRBV4-1 to TRBJ2-7; 8 bases match TRBD1. V shed 0 bases and J 3 bases; nucleotides not matched to a gene: 7. CDR3 size: 16 residues. Germline V gives CDR1 MGHRA, CDR2 YSYEKL. The CDR3, as DNA: TGCGCCAGCAGCCAAGAGGGGACAGGCGCCCTCTACGAGCAGTACTTC. Amino acid sequence: CASSQEGTGALYEQYF.

DNA of the CDR3: TGTGCCAGCAGCTTAAGCGGGGGGGCAACAGATACGCAGTATTTT. This codes for CASSLSGGATDTQYF. This chain joins TRBV7-6 and TRBJ2-3, with 10 bases fitting TRBD2. The CDR3 has 15 amino acids. Germline V gene sequence: CDR1 SGHVS, CDR2 FNYEAQ. V dropped 2 bases and J dropped 3; count of bases not matched to a gene: 2.

This clone appeared once. The genes are TRBV5-1 and TRBJ1-1; 7 bases match TRBD1. The trim removed 4 bases at V and 0 bases at J, leaving 6 bases unmatched. Looked up from germline, CDR1 is SGHRS and CDR2 is YFSETQ. This CDR3 comprises 15 residues. The CDR3: CASSVRGSLNTEAFF. The CDR3 coding sequence is TGCGCCAGCAGCGTCAGGGGGTCCTTGAACACTGAAGCTTTCTTT. The entire variable domain, with the rest obtained from reference TRBV5-1 and TRBJ1-1, is as follows: KAGVTQTPRYLIKTRGQQVTLSCSPISGHRSVSWYQQTPGQGLQFLFEYFSETQRNKGNFPGRFSGRQFSNSRSEMNVSTLELGDSALYLCASSVRGSLNTEAFFGQGTRLTVV.

This rearrangement joins TRBV5-6 to TRBJ2-5, with 8 bases that match TRBD2. Germline CDR1 is SGHDT and CDR2 is YYEEEE. The J segment lost 9 bases and the V segment lost 0 bases, leaving 7 bases of the junction unmatched. The CDR3 contains 14 residues. The CDR3, as DNA: TGTGCCAGCAGCTTGGATGTCGGGGGGGGTTCCCAGTACTTC. Residues: CASSLDVGGGSQYF.

This clone was picked up a small number of times. The rearrangement uses TRBV18 and TRBJ2-2; TRBD2 matches at 7 bases. The germline CDR1 and CDR2 sequences are KGHSH and LQKENI. This CDR3 spans 16 amino acids. V lost 3 bases, J lost 4 bases, and 8 bases stayed unmatched. The chain's CDR3 is CASSPRLAESTGELFF. The CDR3 DNA reads as TGTGCCAGCTCACCTCGGCTAGCGGAATCCACCGGGGAGCTGTTTTTT.